This T cell receptor beta chain is drawn from a study of blood T cell repertoires in COVID-19 (dated by TCRdb to between 2020 and 2021). For the study in its entirety: Samples from collaborators originated in the United States, Italy and Spain and spanned both the acute and convalescent phases of COVID-19. Where available, HLA class I and class II types were taken from metadata supplied by the sample provider and were not determined by assay-based typing. The prospective study material was composed of cDNA or gDNA derived from T cells, B-cell-depleted T cells, or PBMCs. Samples came from the ongoing ImmuneRACE study (first 160 participants) plus 1,254 subjects from 6 global collaborators. The repertoires were made available in a free public database intended to serve as a resource for research on the immune response to SARS-CoV-2. Subjects who had been exposed to COVID-19, were actively infected with it, or had recovered from it provided the deeply sampled blood TCRbeta repertoires that made up the dataset. Sample metadata almost always included a de-identified subject ID, COVID-19 status, age in years and sex.

The germline V gene supplies CDR1 MGHRA and CDR2 YSYEKL. The cysteine opens and the phenylalanine closes a CDR3 of 14 amino acids. The kept DNA is CDR3 alone, 42 bases in frame from the first base. Trimming accounts for 7 bases at V and 8 bases at J, while the number of junction bases matched to no gene is 7. Notes on this clone: No antigen is known for it. No much larger clonotype is one base removed from it; base qualities were not supplied.

The full study reports these points: The quantity of clinical and demographic metadata differed by source and by participant and was supplied without curation.

TCRbeta CDR3 regions were amplified from genomic DNA using the immunoSEQ Assay, a bias-controlled multiplex PCR. Per the original workflow: The number of nucleated cells in each sample was estimated from the amplification of reference gene primers within the assay. To quantify the absolute abundance of each unique TCRbeta CDR3 rearrangement, sequence reads were collapsed and filtered. For each sample, productive Simpson clonality was calculated by taking the square root of Simpson's diversity index across productive rearrangements. TCRdb provides this immuneACCESS table in a form limited to in-frame rearrangements. Some clones are lacking; in checked studies, under half of them reflect an unresolved V gene, and why the rest are absent is not known. V and J calls and clone size are as listed in that table; D and trimming were resolved from the DNA. In this sample the table shows tens of thousands of clones, around 82% of which occur a single time. Approximately 6.8% of the sample belongs to the ten largest clones.

Whole blood was collected in K2EDTA tubes by collaborating institutions according to the institutions' own protocols. For TCRbeta analysis, collaborators shipped samples as frozen whole blood, isolated PBMCs, or DNA extracted from either of those sample types. Sequencing input: peripheral blood. The TCR originated in a man aged 55-75 years with acute or convalescent COVID-19. Recombination joined TRBV4-1 with TRBJ1-4, with 10 bases matching TRBD1. The nucleotide sequence reads TGCGCCAGCAAGGGACAGGGGCTTTTGGAAAAACTGTTTTTT. It specifies CASKGQGLLEKLFF.